This TCR beta chain was documented in a study of shared clonotypes between healthy human individuals. Study overall: Each donor contributed plates that comprised three CD4 naive, three CD4 memory, two CD8 naive and one CD8 memory.

A remark on this clone: Its antigen remains unknown.

Findings and caveats of the study: Clonotype sharing among donors was expected to depend on sequencing depth. The naive CD4 repertoires of a handful of donors were compared, and approximately 5% of clonotypes were shared.

Trimming stripped 6 bases from V and 1 base from J, with 28 bases between. CDR1 and CDR2 (germline): SGHDT, YYEEEE. The CDR3 contains 19 residues. Some clones are missing from TCRdb's copy, which holds only in-frame ones; the method was immunoSEQ multiplex PCR. The sample consists of under 700,000 clones, approximately 95% of them appearing once. In the naive CD8 group, cells lacked CD45RO and were positively selected for CCR7, so terminally differentiated effector memory CD45RA+ cells were left out. The source of this sequence is a woman aged 25 to 39 in good health. Sequenced input: naive CD8+ T cells sorted from blood. This chain uses TRBV5-6 with TRBJ1-1, with D perhaps TRBD1 (6 bases). In nucleotides, the CDR3 is TGTGCCAGCACCACCCCTCGGCTCATAAAAAGGGGGGGGAACACTGAAGCTTTCTTT. Translated, it gives CASTTPRLIKRGGNTEAFF.